What follows is one TCR beta chain and its context. As yet, its antigen is unknown. The data belong to a study of shared clonotypes between healthy human individuals. Assay execution proceeded at the deep level. The assay was immunoSEQ multiplex PCR, and TCRdb's table has in-frame clones only and misses some. The data contain 650,000 to 750,000 clones, about two thirds of them singletons. Whole-study results and caveats: Donor scarcity curtailed the genetic and exposure-history diversity represented herein. Sampling involved blood alone; tissue repertoires likely differ.

V trimming: 7 bases; J trimming: 3 bases; junction bases outside the gene matches: 4. The CDR3 contains 13 residues. In germline, CDR1 is SGHRS, CDR2 YFSETQ. Input material: memory CD4+ T cells sorted from blood. Sample subset: CD45RA-negative fraction. The chain links TRBV5-1 to TRBJ1-5, with 7 bases lining up with TRBD1. This clonotype was obtained from a woman younger than 45 in good health. CDR3 sequence: CASRQGANQPQHF. The CDR3 DNA follows: TGCGCCAGCCGACAGGGCGCCAATCAGCCCCAGCATTTT.